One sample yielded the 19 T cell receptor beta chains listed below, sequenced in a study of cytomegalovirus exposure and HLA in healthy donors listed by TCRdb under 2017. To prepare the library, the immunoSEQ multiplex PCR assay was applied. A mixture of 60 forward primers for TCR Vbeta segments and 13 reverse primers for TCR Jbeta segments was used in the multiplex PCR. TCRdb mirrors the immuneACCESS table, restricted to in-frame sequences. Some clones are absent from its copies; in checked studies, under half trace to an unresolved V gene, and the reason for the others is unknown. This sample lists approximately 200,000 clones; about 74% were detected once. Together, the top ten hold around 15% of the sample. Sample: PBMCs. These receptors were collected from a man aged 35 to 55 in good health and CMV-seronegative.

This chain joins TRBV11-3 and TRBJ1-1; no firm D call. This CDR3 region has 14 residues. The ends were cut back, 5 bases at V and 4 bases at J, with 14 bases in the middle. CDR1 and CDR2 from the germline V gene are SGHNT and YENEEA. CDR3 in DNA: TGTGCCAGCAGCACCTCCGAGACTCCCACTGAAGCTTTCTTT. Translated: CASSTSETPTEAFF.

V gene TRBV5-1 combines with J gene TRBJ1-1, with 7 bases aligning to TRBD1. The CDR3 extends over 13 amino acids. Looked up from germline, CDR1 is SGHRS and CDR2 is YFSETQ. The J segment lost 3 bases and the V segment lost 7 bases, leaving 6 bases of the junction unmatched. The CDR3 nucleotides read TGCGCCAGCTCTGACAGGGTTGACACTGAAGCTTTCTTT. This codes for CASSDRVDTEAFF.

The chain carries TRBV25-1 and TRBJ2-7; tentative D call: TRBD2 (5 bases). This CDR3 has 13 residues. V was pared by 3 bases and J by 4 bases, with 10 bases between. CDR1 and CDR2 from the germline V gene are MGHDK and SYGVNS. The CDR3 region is CASSEPGKYEQYF. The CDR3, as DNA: TGTGCCAGCAGTGAGCCGGGAAAGTACGAGCAGTACTTC.

The CDR3 DNA follows: TGTGCCAGCAGTGGCGTAACCTACGAGCAGTACTTC. Translated, it gives CASSGVTYEQYF. The chain couples TRBV2 to TRBJ2-7; D gene uncertain. Germline-derived CDR1 and CDR2 are SNHLY and FYNNEI. The CDR3 is 12 amino acids. V lost 4 bases and J lost 2, with 6 bases in between.

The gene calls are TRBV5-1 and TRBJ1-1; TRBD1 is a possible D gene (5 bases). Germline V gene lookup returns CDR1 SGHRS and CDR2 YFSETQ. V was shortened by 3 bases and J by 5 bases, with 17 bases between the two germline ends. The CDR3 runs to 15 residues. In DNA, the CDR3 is TGCGCCAGCAGCTGGGGGAGGGTGGGTGGGACTGAAGCTTTCTTT. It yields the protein CASSWGRVGGTEAFF.

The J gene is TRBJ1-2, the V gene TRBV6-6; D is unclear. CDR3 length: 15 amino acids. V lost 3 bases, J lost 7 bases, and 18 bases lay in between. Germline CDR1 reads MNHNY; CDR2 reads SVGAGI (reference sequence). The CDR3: CASSYPHDMASGYTF. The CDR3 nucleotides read TGTGCCAGCAGTTATCCCCACGACATGGCGAGTGGCTACACCTTC.

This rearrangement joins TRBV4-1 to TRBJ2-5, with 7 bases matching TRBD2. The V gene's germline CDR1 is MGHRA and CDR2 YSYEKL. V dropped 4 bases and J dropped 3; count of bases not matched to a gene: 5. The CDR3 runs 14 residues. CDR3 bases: TGCGCCAGCAGCCGGGGCGGGGGTGAAGAGACCCAGTACTTC. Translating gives CASSRGGGEETQYF.

The CDR3 loop is CASRIRGGTDNEQFF. Here the CDR3 DNA reads TGCGCCAGCAGAATAAGGGGGGGCACTGACAATGAGCAGTTCTTC. The J gene is TRBJ2-1, the V gene TRBV10-2; TRBD2 might be the D (7 bases). CDR1 is WSHSY and CDR2 is SAAADI in the germline V gene. The CDR3 covers 15 residues. V gave up 6 bases and J gave up 5 bases, with 17 bases separating them.

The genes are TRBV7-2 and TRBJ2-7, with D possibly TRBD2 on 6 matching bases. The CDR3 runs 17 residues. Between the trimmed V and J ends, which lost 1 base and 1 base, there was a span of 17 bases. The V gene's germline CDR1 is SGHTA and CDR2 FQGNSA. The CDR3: CASSLGPSRDSSYEQYF. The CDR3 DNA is TGTGCCAGCAGCTTAGGGCCCTCTCGGGACTCGTCCTACGAGCAGTACTTC.

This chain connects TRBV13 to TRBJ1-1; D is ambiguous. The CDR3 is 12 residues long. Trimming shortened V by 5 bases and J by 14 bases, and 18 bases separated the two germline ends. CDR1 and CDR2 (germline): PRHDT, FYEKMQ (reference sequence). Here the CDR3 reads CASSLAPRLIFF. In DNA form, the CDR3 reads TGTGCCAGCAGCCTAGCTCCTCGACTGATCTTCTTT.

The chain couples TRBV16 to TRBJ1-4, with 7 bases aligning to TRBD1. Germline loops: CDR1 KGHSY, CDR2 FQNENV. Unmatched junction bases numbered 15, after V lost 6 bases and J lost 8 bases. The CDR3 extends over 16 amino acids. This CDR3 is CASRRTTGVLPEKLFF. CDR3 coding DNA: TGTGCCAGCAGAAGAACAACAGGGGTCCTCCCCGAAAAACTGTTTTTT.

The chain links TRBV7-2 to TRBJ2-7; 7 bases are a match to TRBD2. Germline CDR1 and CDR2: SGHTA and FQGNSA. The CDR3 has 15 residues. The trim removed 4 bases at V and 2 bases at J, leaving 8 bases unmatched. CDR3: CASSYGGDPTYEQYF. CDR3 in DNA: TGTGCCAGCAGCTATGGGGGGGATCCGACCTACGAGCAGTACTTC.

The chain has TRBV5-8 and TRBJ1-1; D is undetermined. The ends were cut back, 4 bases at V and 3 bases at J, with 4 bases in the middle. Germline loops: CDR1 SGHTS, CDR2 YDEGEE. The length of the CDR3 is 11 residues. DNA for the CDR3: TGTGCCAGCAGCCTAGACACTGAAGCTTTCTTT. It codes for CASSLDTEAFF.

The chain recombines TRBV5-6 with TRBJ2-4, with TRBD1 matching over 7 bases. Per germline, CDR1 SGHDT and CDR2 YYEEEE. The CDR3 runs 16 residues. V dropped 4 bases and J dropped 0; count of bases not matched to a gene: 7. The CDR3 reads CASSRRDSLAKNIQYF. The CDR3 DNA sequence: TGTGCCAGCAGCCGTCGGGACAGCTTAGCCAAAAACATTCAGTACTTC.

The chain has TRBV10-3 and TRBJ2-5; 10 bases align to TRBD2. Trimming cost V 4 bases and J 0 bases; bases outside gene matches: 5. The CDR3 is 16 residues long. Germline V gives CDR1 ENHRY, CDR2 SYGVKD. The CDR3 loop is CAISAVSGGYQETQYF. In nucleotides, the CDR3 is TGTGCCATCAGTGCGGTTAGCGGGGGGTACCAAGAGACCCAGTACTTC.

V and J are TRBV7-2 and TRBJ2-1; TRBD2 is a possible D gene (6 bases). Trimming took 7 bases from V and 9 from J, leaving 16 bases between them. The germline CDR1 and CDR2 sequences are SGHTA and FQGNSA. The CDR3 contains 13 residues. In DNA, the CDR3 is TGTGCCAGCATCGACGGGGTGGGGGGTGAGCAGTTCTTC. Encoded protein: CASIDGVGGEQFF.

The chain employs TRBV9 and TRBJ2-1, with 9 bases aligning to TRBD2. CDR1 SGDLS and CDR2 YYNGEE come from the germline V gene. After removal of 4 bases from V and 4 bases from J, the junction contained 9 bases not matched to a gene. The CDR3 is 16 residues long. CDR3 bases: TGTGCCAGCAGCCCCTCCGGTAGCGGGAGTTACAATGAGCAGTTCTTC. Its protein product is CASSPSGSGSYNEQFF.

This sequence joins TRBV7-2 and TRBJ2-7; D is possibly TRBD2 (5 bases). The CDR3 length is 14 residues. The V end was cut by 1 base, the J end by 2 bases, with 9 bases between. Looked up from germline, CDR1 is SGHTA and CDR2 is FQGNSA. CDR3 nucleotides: TGTGCCAGCAGCTTAGAGCCGGGGACCTACGAGCAGTACTTC. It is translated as CASSLEPGTYEQYF.

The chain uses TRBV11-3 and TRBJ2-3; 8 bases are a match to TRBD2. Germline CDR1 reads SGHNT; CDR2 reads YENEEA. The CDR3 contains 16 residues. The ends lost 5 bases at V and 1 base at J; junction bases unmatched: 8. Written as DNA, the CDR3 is TGTGCCAGCAGCCCTGGGGCAGCGGGAGGCACAGATACGCAGTATTTT. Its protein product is CASSPGAAGGTDTQYF.